This T cell receptor beta chain was found in a study of blood T cell repertoires in COVID-19. Study overall: Samples of COVID-19 (acute and convalescent) were obtained from the United States, Italy and Spain. The analysed material was cDNA or gDNA that came from T cells, B-cell-depleted T cells, or PBMCs.

This clone was detected once. Germline lookup yields CDR1 LGHNA and CDR2 YNFKEQ. This CDR3 is built from 16 residues. Germline trimming cut 2 bases from V and 6 bases from J; bases unmatched to any gene: 8. Study processing details: Amplifying reference gene primers gave estimates of nucleated cell counts. The assay was immunoSEQ multiplex PCR, and TCRdb's table has in-frame clones only and misses some. Clone size and the V and J calls come from that table; the DNA yielded D and trimming. The data show over 85,000 clones, approximately 86% seen once. The V and J genes are TRBV4-2 and TRBJ2-3, with 10 bases that match TRBD2. The receptor was isolated from a human donor in a cohort sampled during active COVID-19. The sequencing sample was made of peripheral blood. CDR3 region: CASSQKLAGGSDTQYF. CDR3 DNA sequence: TGTGCCAGCAGCCAAAAGTTAGCGGGAGGTTCTGATACGCAGTATTTT.